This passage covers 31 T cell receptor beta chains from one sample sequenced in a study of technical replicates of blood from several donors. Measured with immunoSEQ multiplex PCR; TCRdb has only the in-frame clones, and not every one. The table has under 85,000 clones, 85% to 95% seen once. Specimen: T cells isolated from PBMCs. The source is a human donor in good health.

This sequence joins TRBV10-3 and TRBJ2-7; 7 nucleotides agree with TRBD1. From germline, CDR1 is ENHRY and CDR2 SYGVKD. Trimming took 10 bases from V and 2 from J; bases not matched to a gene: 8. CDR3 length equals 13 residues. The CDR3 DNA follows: TGTGCCACCACCGGGACAGACACCTACGAGCAGTACTTC. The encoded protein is CATTGTDTYEQYF.

CDR3 region: CASSAGLQRDEQFF. The CDR3 DNA follows: TGTGCCAGCAGCGCGGGACTCCAGAGGGATGAGCAGTTCTTC. The chain has TRBV11-2 and TRBJ2-1; D perhaps matches TRBD2 (6 bases). Trimming left V 5 bases short and J 8 bases short, with 16 bases between. CDR1 SGHAT and CDR2 FQNNGV come from the germline V gene. The CDR3 has 14 amino acids.

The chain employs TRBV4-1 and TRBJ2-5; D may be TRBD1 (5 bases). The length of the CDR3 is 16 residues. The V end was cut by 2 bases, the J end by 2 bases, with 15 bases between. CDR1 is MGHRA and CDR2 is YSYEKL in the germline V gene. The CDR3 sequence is CASSQRAPTAQETQYF. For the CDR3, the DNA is TGCGCCAGCAGCCAACGGGCTCCGACAGCGCAAGAGACCCAGTACTTC.

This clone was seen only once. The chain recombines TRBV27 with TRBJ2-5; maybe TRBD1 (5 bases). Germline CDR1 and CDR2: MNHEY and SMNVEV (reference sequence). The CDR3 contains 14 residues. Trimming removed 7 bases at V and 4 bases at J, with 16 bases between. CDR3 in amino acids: CASNLKGVSETQYF. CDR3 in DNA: TGTGCCAGCAACTTAAAAGGGGTTTCAGAGACCCAGTACTTC.

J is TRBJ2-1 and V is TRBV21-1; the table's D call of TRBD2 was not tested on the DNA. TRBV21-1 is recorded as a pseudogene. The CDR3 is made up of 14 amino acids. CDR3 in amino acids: CASRVGGAHNEQFF. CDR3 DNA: TGTGCCAGCCGGGTGGGGGGGGCGCACAATGAGCAGTTCTTC.

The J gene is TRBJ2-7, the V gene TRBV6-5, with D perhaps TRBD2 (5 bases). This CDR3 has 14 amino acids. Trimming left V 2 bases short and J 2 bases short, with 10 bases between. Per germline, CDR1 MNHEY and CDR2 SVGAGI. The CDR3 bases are TGTGCCAGCAGTTACGGCGGGTCGACCTACGAGCAGTACTTC. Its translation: CASSYGGSTYEQYF.

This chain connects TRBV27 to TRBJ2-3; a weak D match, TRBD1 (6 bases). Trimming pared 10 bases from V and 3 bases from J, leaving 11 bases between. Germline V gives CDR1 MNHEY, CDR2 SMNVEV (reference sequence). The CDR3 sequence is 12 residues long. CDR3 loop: CATGDKTDTQYF. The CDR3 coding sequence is TGTGCCACCGGGGACAAAACAGATACGCAGTATTTT.

This CDR3 is CASATGGGYGYTF. The CDR3 bases are TGTGCCAGCGCTACAGGGGGCGGCTATGGCTACACCTTC. The chain joins TRBV6-1 to TRBJ1-2, with TRBD1 identical over 9 bases. Trimming at V came to 8 bases and at J to 4 bases, leaving 5 bases not matched to a gene. The germline CDR1 and CDR2 sequences are MNHNS and SASEGT. This CDR3 is built from 13 residues.

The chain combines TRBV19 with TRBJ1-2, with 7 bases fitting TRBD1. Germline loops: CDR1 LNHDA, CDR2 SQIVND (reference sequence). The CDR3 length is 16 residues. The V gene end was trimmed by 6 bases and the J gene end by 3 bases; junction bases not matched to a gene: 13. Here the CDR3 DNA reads TGTGCCAGTAGCCGGGACAGTCAAACCTCGGACTATGGCTACACCTTC. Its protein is CASSRDSQTSDYGYTF.

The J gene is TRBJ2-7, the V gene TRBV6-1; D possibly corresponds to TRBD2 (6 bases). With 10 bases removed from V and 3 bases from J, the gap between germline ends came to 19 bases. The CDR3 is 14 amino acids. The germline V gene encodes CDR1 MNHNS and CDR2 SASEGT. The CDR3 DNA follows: TGTGCCATCTCAGGGAGGAAGGACTACTACGAGCAGTACTTC. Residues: CAISGRKDYYEQYF.

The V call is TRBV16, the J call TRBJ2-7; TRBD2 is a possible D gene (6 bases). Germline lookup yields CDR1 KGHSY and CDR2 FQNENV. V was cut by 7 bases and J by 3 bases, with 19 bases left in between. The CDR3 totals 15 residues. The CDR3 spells CASIRLTGEHYEQYF. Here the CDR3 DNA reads TGTGCCAGCATCCGACTAACGGGAGAACACTACGAGCAGTACTTC.

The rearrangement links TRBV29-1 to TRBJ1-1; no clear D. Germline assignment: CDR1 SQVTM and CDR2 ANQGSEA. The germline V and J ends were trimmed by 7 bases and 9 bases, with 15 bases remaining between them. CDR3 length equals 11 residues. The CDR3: CSGRLVGQAFF. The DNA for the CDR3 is TGCAGCGGACGGTTGGTTGGGCAAGCTTTCTTT. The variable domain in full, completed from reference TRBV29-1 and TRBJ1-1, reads SAVISQKPSRDICQRGTSLTIQCQVDSQVTMMFWYRQQPGQSLTLIATANQGSEATYESGFVIDKFPISRPNLTFSTLTVSNMSPEDSSIYLCSGRLVGQAFFGQGTRLTVV.

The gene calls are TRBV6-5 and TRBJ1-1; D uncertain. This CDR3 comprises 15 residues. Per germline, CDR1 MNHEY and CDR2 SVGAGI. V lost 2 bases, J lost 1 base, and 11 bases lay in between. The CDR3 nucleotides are TGTGCCAGCAGTTACGCCGGGAAGGGGAACACTGAAGCTTTCTTT. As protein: CASSYAGKGNTEAFF.

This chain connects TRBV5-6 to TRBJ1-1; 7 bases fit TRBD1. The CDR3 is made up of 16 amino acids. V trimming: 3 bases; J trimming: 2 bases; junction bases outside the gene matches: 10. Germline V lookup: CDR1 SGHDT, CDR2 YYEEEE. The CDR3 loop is CASSSDRMGENTEAFF. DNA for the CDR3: TGTGCCAGCAGCTCGGACAGGATGGGAGAAAACACTGAAGCTTTCTTT.

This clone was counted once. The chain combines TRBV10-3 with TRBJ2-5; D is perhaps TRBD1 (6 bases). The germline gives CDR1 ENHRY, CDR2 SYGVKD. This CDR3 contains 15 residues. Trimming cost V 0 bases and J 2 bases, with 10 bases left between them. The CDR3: CAISESGGQQETQYF. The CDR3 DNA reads TGTGCCATCAGTGAGTCCGGAGGACAGCAAGAGACCCAGTACTTC.

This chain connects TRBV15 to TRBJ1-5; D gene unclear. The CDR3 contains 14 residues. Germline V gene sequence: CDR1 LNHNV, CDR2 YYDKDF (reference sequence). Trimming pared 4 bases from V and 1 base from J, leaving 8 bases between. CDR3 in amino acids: CATSIPRSNQPQHF. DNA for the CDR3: TGTGCCACCAGCATCCCCCGGAGCAATCAGCCCCAGCATTTT.

The CDR3 DNA reads as TGTGCCAGCAGTCATCACGAAGGCGGATCACCGCTCTCTGGAAACACCATATATTTT. Translated, it gives CASSHHEGGSPLSGNTIYF. The V and J genes are TRBV27 and TRBJ1-3; no firm D call. The V end was cut by 5 bases, the J end by 0 bases, with 23 bases between. CDR1 is MNHEY and CDR2 is SMNVEV in the germline V gene (reference sequence). The CDR3 covers 19 residues.

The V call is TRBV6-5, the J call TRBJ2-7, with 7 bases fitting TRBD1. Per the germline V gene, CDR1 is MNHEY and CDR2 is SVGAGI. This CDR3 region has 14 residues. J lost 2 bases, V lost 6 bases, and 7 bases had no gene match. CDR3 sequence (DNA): TGTGCCAGCAGACGCGACAGGGTCCCCTACGAGCAGTACTTC. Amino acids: CASRRDRVPYEQYF.

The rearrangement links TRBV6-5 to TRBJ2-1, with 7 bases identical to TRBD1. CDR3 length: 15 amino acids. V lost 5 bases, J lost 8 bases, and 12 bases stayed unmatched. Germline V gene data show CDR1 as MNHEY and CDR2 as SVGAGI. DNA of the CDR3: TGTGCCAGCAGTACTTTAAAGGGGGCAAGGGATGAGCAGTTCTTC. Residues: CASSTLKGARDEQFF.

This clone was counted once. In DNA form, the CDR3 reads TGTGCCAGCTCTATTGGCGGGGAGGTCTCAGAGACCCAGTACTTC. Protein sequence: CASSIGGEVSETQYF. This chain uses TRBV18 with TRBJ2-5; D might be TRBD2 (6 bases). Germline lookup yields CDR1 KGHSH and CDR2 LQKENI. There are 15 residues in the CDR3. Trimming removed 6 bases from V and 4 bases from J, with 18 bases in between.

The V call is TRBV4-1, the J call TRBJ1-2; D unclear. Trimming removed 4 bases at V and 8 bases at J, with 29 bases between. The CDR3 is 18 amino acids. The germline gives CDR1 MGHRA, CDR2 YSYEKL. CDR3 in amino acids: CASSPLPRGVGTPRGYTF. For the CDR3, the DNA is TGCGCCAGCAGCCCACTCCCCCGGGGTGTTGGCACCCCCCGGGGCTACACCTTC.

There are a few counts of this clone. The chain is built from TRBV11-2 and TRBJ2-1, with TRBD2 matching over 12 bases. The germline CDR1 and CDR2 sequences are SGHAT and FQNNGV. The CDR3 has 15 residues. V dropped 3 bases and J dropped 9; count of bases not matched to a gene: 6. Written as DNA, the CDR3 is TGTGCCAGCAGCTTCTTACTAGCGGGAGGAGGTGAGCAGTTCTTC. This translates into CASSFLLAGGGEQFF.

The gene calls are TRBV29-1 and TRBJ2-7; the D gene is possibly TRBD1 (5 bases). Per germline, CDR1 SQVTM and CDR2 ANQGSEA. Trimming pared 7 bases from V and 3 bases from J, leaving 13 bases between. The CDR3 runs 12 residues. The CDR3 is CSGLTALYEQYF. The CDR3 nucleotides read TGCAGCGGATTGACAGCCCTCTACGAGCAGTACTTC.

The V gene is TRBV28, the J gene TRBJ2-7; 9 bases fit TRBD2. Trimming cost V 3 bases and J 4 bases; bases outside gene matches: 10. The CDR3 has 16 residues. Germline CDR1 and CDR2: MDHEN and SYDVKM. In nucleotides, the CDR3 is TGTGCCAGCAGTTTGGGCGGGAGGGCCCTCGTGTACGAGCAGTACTTC. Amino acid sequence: CASSLGGRALVYEQYF.

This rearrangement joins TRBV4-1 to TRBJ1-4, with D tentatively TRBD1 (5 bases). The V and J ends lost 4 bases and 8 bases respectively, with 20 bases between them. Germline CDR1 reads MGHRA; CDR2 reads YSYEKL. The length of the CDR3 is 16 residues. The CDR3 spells CASSRQTVREGEKLFF. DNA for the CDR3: TGCGCCAGCAGCCGCCAAACGGTGAGGGAGGGGGAAAAACTGTTTTTT.

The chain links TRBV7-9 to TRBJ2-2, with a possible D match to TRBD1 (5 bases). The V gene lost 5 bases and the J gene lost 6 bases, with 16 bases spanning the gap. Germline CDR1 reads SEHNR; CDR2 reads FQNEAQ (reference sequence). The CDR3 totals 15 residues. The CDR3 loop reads CASSPDSFSPGELFF. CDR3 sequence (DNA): TGTGCCAGCAGCCCCGACAGTTTCTCCCCCGGGGAGCTGTTTTTT.

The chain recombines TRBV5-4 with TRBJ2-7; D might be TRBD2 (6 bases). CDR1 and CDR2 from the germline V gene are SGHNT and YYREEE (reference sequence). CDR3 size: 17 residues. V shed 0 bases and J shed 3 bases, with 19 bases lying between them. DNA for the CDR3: TGTGCCAGCAGCTTGGCCCCCACCGGGAGTGGAAACTACGAGCAGTACTTC. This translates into CASSLAPTGSGNYEQYF.

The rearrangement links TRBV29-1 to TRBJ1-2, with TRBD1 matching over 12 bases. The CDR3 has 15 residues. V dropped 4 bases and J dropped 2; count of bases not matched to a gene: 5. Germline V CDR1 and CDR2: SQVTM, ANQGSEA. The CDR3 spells CSVGDRGRQNYGYTF. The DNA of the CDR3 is TGCAGCGTTGGGGACAGGGGGCGGCAGAACTATGGCTACACCTTC.

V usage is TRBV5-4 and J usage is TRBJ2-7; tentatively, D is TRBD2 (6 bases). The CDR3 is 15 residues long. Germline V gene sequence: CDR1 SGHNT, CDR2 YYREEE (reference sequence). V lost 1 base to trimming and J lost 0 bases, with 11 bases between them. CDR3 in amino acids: CASSLLEGSSYEQYF. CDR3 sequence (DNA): TGTGCCAGCAGCTTGTTGGAGGGGAGCTCCTACGAGCAGTACTTC.

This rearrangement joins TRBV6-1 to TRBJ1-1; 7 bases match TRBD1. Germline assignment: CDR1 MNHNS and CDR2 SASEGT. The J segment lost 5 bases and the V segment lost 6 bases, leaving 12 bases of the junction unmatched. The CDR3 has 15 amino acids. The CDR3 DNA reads TGTGCCAGCAGAGGAACTACAGGGGCGGGTACTGAAGCTTTCTTT. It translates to CASRGTTGAGTEAFF.

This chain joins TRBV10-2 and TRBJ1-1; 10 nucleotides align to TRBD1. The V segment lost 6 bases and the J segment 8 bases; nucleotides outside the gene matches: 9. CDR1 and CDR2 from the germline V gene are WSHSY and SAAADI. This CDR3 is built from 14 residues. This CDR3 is CASSKEGQGDEAFF. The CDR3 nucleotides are TGCGCCAGCAGCAAAGAAGGACAGGGGGACGAAGCTTTCTTT.